This is a list of T cell receptor beta chains from one sample in a study of shared clonotypes between healthy human individuals. Clones were read by immunoSEQ multiplex PCR, and TCRdb kept only the in-frame ones, dropping some. The sample has a few hundred thousand clones, around nine tenths seen once. Sequenced material: memory CD8+ T cells sorted from blood. These TCRs come from a young man in good health. CDR3s include the opening cysteine and the closing phenylalanine or tryptophan. A D gene is named only where the DNA matches it firmly. Size is stated for part of the rows, as once, few or many counts, or as a class when the clone is expanded.

D gene: NA
V gene: TRBV9
J gene: TRBJ1-1
clone size: NA
CDR3 DNA: TGTGCCAGCAGCGTAGGGGGTCGCACTGAAGCTTTCTTT
CDR3 protein: CASSVGGRTEAFF

D gene: NA
V gene: TRBV5-1
J gene: TRBJ1-1
clone size: NA
CDR3 DNA: TGCGCCAGCAGCTACGACGGGGAGGTCACTGAAGCTTTCTTT
CDR3 protein: CASSYDGEVTEAFF

D gene: NA
V gene: TRBV18
J gene: TRBJ2-7
clone size: NA
CDR3 DNA: TGTGCCAGCTCACTCGGGCCGGCTACCTACGAGCAGTACTTC
CDR3 protein: CASSLGPATYEQYF

D gene: NA
V gene: TRBV5-6
J gene: TRBJ2-7
clone size: NA
CDR3 DNA: TGTGCCAGCAGCGGTGGGGGGTCACCCTACGAGCAGTACTTC
CDR3 protein: CASSGGGSPYEQYF

D gene: TRBD1
V gene: TRBV5-6
J gene: TRBJ1-5
clone size: NA
CDR3 DNA: TGTGCCAGCAGCTTGGGACAGGGTTTTCGGCAGCCCCAGCATTTT
CDR3 protein: CASSLGQGFRQPQHF

D gene: NA
V gene: TRBV10-3
J gene: TRBJ2-7
clone size: NA
CDR3 DNA: TGTGCCATCAGTGAGACAGCGACCTACGAGCAGTACTTC
CDR3 protein: CAISETATYEQYF

D gene: NA
V gene: TRBV5-4
J gene: TRBJ2-7
clone size: NA
CDR3 DNA: TGTGCCAGCAGGGGAGGGACACCTGGCGAAATCTCCTACGAGCAGTACTTC
CDR3 protein: CASRGGTPGEISYEQYF

D gene: NA
V gene: TRBV9
J gene: TRBJ1-6
clone size: NA
CDR3 DNA: TGTGCCAGCAGCGTAGAGGAGGGGCCGAAACCCCTCCACTTT
CDR3 protein: CASSVEEGPKPLHF

D gene: NA
V gene: TRBV30
J gene: TRBJ2-2
clone size: NA
CDR3 DNA: TGTGCCTGGGCACCTCTGTCCGGGGAGCTGTTTTTT
CDR3 protein: CAWAPLSGELFF

D gene: NA
V gene: TRBV6-5
J gene: TRBJ2-5
clone size: NA
CDR3 DNA: TGTGCCAGCAGTTACCTCGGTGGAGAGACCCAGTACTTC
CDR3 protein: CASSYLGGETQYF

D gene: TRBD1
V gene: TRBV29-1
J gene: TRBJ1-1
clone size: NA
CDR3 DNA: TGCAGCGTTCGCCAGGGGGGCCTTTTTGAAGCTTTCTTT
CDR3 protein: CSVRQGGLFEAFF

D gene: NA
V gene: TRBV27
J gene: TRBJ2-7
clone size: NA
CDR3 DNA: TGTGCCAGCAGTCTAACCCCCACAGCCTACGGCGGCGACGAGCAGTACTTC
CDR3 protein: CASSLTPTAYGGDEQYF

D gene: NA
V gene: TRBV9
J gene: TRBJ2-3
clone size: NA
CDR3 DNA: TGTGCCAGCAGCGTTCAGCGGGTCACAGATACGCAGTATTTT
CDR3 protein: CASSVQRVTDTQYF

D gene: TRBD2
V gene: TRBV14
J gene: TRBJ2-7
clone size: NA
CDR3 DNA: TGTGCCAGCAGCCAAGACGGGTACCGGGAGGACTCCTACGAGCAGTACTTC
CDR3 protein: CASSQDGYREDSYEQYF

D gene: NA
V gene: TRBV7-9
J gene: TRBJ2-1
clone size: NA
CDR3 DNA: TGTGCCAGCAGCCCTTGGACAGCAAACAATGAGCAGTTCTTC
CDR3 protein: CASSPWTANNEQFF

D gene: NA
V gene: TRBV5-4
J gene: TRBJ2-7
clone size: NA
CDR3 DNA: TGTGCCAGCAGCTTGGGTAAAGGGGACGGGCCCTACGAGCAGTACTTC
CDR3 protein: CASSLGKGDGPYEQYF

D gene: TRBD2
V gene: TRBV7-8
J gene: TRBJ2-7
clone size: NA
CDR3 DNA: TGTGCCAGCAGCCGGACTAGCAGCTACGAGCAGTACTTC
CDR3 protein: CASSRTSSYEQYF

D gene: NA
V gene: TRBV5-8
J gene: TRBJ1-1
clone size: NA
CDR3 DNA: TGTGCCAGCAGCTCGAACGGGGTTATGAACACTGAAGCTTTCTTT
CDR3 protein: CASSSNGVMNTEAFF

D gene: TRBD1
V gene: TRBV2
J gene: TRBJ1-6
clone size: NA
CDR3 DNA: TGTGCCAGCAGGACAGGGGCCGTGAATTCACCCCTCCACTTT
CDR3 protein: CASRTGAVNSPLHF

D gene: NA
V gene: TRBV6-6
J gene: TRBJ1-2
clone size: NA
CDR3 DNA: TGTGCCAGCAGTTACTCCAGGTTTTCTAACTATGGCTACACCTTC
CDR3 protein: CASSYSRFSNYGYTF

D gene: TRBD2
V gene: TRBV5-4
J gene: TRBJ2-5
clone size: once
CDR3 DNA: TGTGCCAGCAGCTTGGAGTATAGGTGGGAGGGTGTCCAAGAGACCCAGTACTTC
CDR3 protein: CASSLEYRWEGVQETQYF

D gene: NA
V gene: TRBV7-9
J gene: TRBJ2-2
clone size: NA
CDR3 DNA: TGTGCCAGCGCCGGGACACTAAACACCGGGGAGCTGTTTTTT
CDR3 protein: CASAGTLNTGELFF

D gene: TRBD2
V gene: TRBV2
J gene: TRBJ2-5
clone size: NA
CDR3 DNA: TGTGCCAGCAGTGAAAGGCTAGCGGGGCAGTACCAAGAGACCCAGTACTTC
CDR3 protein: CASSERLAGQYQETQYF

D gene: TRBD1
V gene: TRBV9
J gene: TRBJ2-7
clone size: NA
CDR3 DNA: TGTGCCAGCAGCGTATCCGCGCAGGGGGTCTACGAGCAGTACTTC
CDR3 protein: CASSVSAQGVYEQYF

D gene: NA
V gene: TRBV27
J gene: TRBJ2-7
clone size: NA
CDR3 DNA: TGTGCCAGCGCCCGGGGGGCGGGACAGCGAAGCTCCTACGAGCAGTACTTC
CDR3 protein: CASARGAGQRSSYEQYF

D gene: TRBD1
V gene: TRBV11-2
J gene: TRBJ2-5
clone size: NA
CDR3 DNA: TGTGCCAGCAGCCGGGGACAGGTGGCGAACACCCAGTACTTC
CDR3 protein: CASSRGQVANTQYF

D gene: NA
V gene: TRBV6-1
J gene: TRBJ2-7
clone size: once
CDR3 DNA: TGTGCCAGCAGTCAGTATCCAACAGGCTACGAGCAGTACTTC
CDR3 protein: CASSQYPTGYEQYF

D gene: TRBD2
V gene: TRBV6-5
J gene: TRBJ2-7
clone size: NA
CDR3 DNA: TGTGCCAGCCGTAGCGGGACGTTTTCCTCCTACGAGCAGTACTTC
CDR3 protein: CASRSGTFSSYEQYF

D gene: TRBD2
V gene: TRBV12-5
J gene: TRBJ2-1
clone size: once
CDR3 DNA: TGTGCTAGTGGTTCCCCCCCCGGGGTAGCGGGAGATCATGAGCAGTTCTTC
CDR3 protein: CASGSPPGVAGDHEQFF

D gene: NA
V gene: TRBV6-6
J gene: TRBJ2-1
clone size: NA
CDR3 DNA: TGTGCCAGCAGTTATCTTCAGGGTGGTGAGCAGTTCTTC
CDR3 protein: CASSYLQGGEQFF

D gene: NA
V gene: TRBV15
J gene: TRBJ1-6
clone size: once
CDR3 DNA: TGTGCCACCAGCGGCCAGCCGAAATTAGGTTCACCCCTCCACTTT
CDR3 protein: CATSGQPKLGSPLHF

D gene: NA
V gene: TRBV4-1
J gene: TRBJ2-7
clone size: once
CDR3 DNA: TGCGCCAGCAGCCAAAATCTAGTTCGGTGGTACGAGCAGTACTTC
CDR3 protein: CASSQNLVRWYEQYF

D gene: TRBD1
V gene: TRBV7-9
J gene: TRBJ2-7
clone size: NA
CDR3 DNA: TGTGCCAGCAGCCCCCGGGACAGCGTTCCGCAGTACTTC
CDR3 protein: CASSPRDSVPQYF